This entry lists 13 T cell receptor beta chains sequenced from one sample in a study of T-cell memory formation after mild COVID-19. Via MiXCR, TCRdb re-called the 5' RACE reads, giving one row per CDR3 protein. The sample contains 75,000 to 95,000 distinct CDR3 sequences, 13% of which appear only once. The source material was PBMCs or a T cell subset sorted from them (not recorded which). These receptors were collected from an adult woman who had mild COVID-19 (a few samples of this study predate the infection). Cell type and time point are not known.

The chain couples TRBV20-1 to TRBJ2-1; D is unclear. The CDR3 is made up of 13 amino acids. Per germline, CDR1 DFQATT and CDR2 SNEGSKA (reference sequence). V was trimmed by 4 bases and J by 3 bases, leaving 10 bases between them. The CDR3 loop is CSATPLVYNEQFF. CDR3 nucleotides: TGCAGTGCTACCCCTCTAGTCTACAATGAGCAGTTCTTC.

The chain links TRBV24-1 to TRBJ2-1, with TRBD2 matching over 10 bases. V was clipped by 0 bases and J by 9 bases; unmatched bases: 16. Germline V lookup: CDR1 KGHDR, CDR2 SFDVKD. There are 19 residues in the CDR3. The CDR3 sequence: CATSDLRSGSGGSWGEQFF. The DNA for the CDR3 is TGTGCCACCAGTGATTTGCGGTCCGGTAGCGGGGGGTCGTGGGGTGAGCAGTTCTTC.

This sequence joins TRBV5-4 and TRBJ1-1; D is perhaps TRBD1 (5 bases). The germline V gene has CDR1 SGHNT and CDR2 YYREEE (reference sequence). This CDR3 contains 13 residues. Trimming left V 5 bases short and J 4 bases short, with 12 bases between. This CDR3 reads CASSSGGVTEAFF. Written as DNA, the CDR3 is TGTGCCAGCAGTTCGGGGGGTGTCACTGAAGCTTTCTTT.

This clonotype has just a few counts. V and J are TRBV29-1 and TRBJ1-2, with unresolved D. There are 13 residues in the CDR3. Germline V lookup: CDR1 SQVTM, CDR2 ANQGSEA. Deletions cut 3 bases from V and 8 bases from J, with 16 bases between. The CDR3 coding sequence is TGCAGCGTTGACGAGGGCGTCGTCTACGGCTACACCTTC. It is translated as CSVDEGVVYGYTF.

CDR3 sequence (DNA): TGCGCCAGCAGCTCGACCGGGACAAGATCAACAGATACGCAGTATTTT. Translated: CASSSTGTRSTDTQYF. The chain employs TRBV5-1 and TRBJ2-3, with D maybe TRBD1 (6 bases). V lost 3 bases to trimming and J lost 3 bases, with 17 bases between them. Germline CDR1 SGHRS, CDR2 YFSETQ. The CDR3 runs to 16 residues.

This chain links TRBV2 with TRBJ1-1; D is uncertain. Germline V gene lookup returns CDR1 SNHLY and CDR2 FYNNEI. Trimming removed 11 bases from V and 3 bases from J, with 16 bases in between. The CDR3 has 13 amino acids. The CDR3 DNA reads as TGTGCCCTCCGCGGGGATGTGGACACTGAAGCTTTCTTT. Protein: CALRGDVDTEAFF. The full variable domain, in which reference TRBV2 and TRBJ1-1 provide the parts outside the CDR3, is EPEVTQTPSHQVTQMGQEVILRCVPISNHLYFYWYRQILGQKVEFLVSFYNNEISEKSEIFDDQFSVERPDGSNFTLKIRSTKLEDSAMYFCALRGDVDTEAFFGQGTRLTVV.

V is TRBV12-3 or TRBV12-4 and J is TRBJ1-2, with D tentatively TRBD1 (5 bases). This CDR3 contains 11 residues. Trimming stripped 6 bases from V and 12 bases from J, with 14 bases between. The CDR3 DNA reads as TGTGCCAGCAGCAGGGCGGGGCATAACACCTTC. This sequence encodes CASSRAGHNTF.

The chain links TRBV6-5 to TRBJ2-1, with 7 bases aligning to TRBD2. The V and J ends lost 5 bases and 3 bases, in that order; junction bases with no gene match: 7. The CDR3 consists of 15 residues. CDR1 and CDR2 from the germline V gene are MNHEY and SVGAGI. This chain's CDR3 is CASSRTGTNYNEQFF. As DNA, the CDR3 is TGTGCCAGCAGTCGAACCGGGACTAACTACAATGAGCAGTTCTTC.

The CDR3 region has the DNA TGTGCCAGCAGTTACTTCGTGGACAGAGCGTACGAGCAGTACTTC. Translation gives CASSYFVDRAYEQYF. The chain links TRBV6-5 to TRBJ2-7; possibly TRBD1 for D (6 bases). The CDR3 contains 15 residues. V was clipped by 1 base and J by 4 bases, with 14 bases between them. CDR1 is MNHEY, CDR2 SVGAGI, per germline.

The chain recombines TRBV30 with TRBJ1-1, with D maybe TRBD1 (6 bases). V shed 2 bases and J shed 0 bases, with 13 bases lying between them. Germline lookup yields CDR1 GTSNPN and CDR2 SVGIG (reference sequence). The CDR3 loop spans 15 amino acids. In nucleotides, the CDR3 is TGTGCCTGGAGTCTGCAGGGGCTTCTGAACACTGAAGCTTTCTTT. Protein product: CAWSLQGLLNTEAFF.

This chain links TRBV9 with TRBJ2-1; D possibly corresponds to TRBD2 (5 bases). The ends were cut back, 4 bases at V and 6 bases at J, with 14 bases in the middle. The CDR3 sequence is 14 residues long. From germline, CDR1 is SGDLS and CDR2 YYNGEE. CDR3 bases: TGTGCCAGCAGCCTGGACTTGGTCGCCAATGAGCAGTTCTTC. This translates into CASSLDLVANEQFF.

The V and J genes are TRBV2 and TRBJ2-7, with 7 bases identical to TRBD1. Trimming cost V 4 bases and J 5 bases; bases outside gene matches: 11. CDR1 and CDR2 from the germline V gene are SNHLY and FYNNEI. The CDR3 loop spans 15 amino acids. CDR3 sequence: CASSVDLGQLNEQYF. The CDR3 DNA follows: TGTGCCAGCAGTGTGGACTTGGGACAGCTCAACGAGCAGTACTTC.

This clonotype was observed a few times. The chain employs TRBV6-4 and TRBJ2-6, with a weak D call TRBD1 (6 bases). V was clipped by 4 bases and J by 0 bases, with 7 bases between them. The CDR3 loop spans 15 amino acids. The germline V gene has CDR1 MRHNA and CDR2 SNTAGT. The CDR3 DNA sequence: TGTGCCAGCAGTGTAGGGGGCTCTGGGGCCAACGTCCTGACTTTC. Protein product: CASSVGGSGANVLTF.